The 31 T cell receptor beta chains below come from one sample, sequenced in a study of PD-1 blockade in classical Hodgkin lymphoma. Profiling relied on immunoSEQ multiplex PCR, and the TCRdb table lists in-frame clones only, not all of them. The sample holds 50,000 or so clones, around 67% seen once. All trial patients relapsed after autologous stem cell transplantation. The specimen comprised peripheral blood mononuclear cells (PBMCs), sampled before the second cycle of nivolumab. The receptor set was obtained from a human donor with classical Hodgkin lymphoma.

The genes are TRBV5-1 and TRBJ2-3; TRBD1 agrees at 8 bases. Per the germline V gene, CDR1 is SGHRS and CDR2 is YFSETQ. Trimming removed 4 bases from V and 4 bases from J; junction bases left unmatched: 11. The CDR3 runs 16 residues. The CDR3 nucleotides read TGCGCCAGCAGCCTCCGAGGACAGGGCACCCCAGATACGCAGTATTTT. Its protein is CASSLRGQGTPDTQYF.

This chain links TRBV6-1 with TRBJ2-3, with D hard to call. This CDR3 contains 17 residues. Germline assignment: CDR1 MNHNS and CDR2 SASEGT. Trimming shortened V by 2 bases and J by 0 bases, and 15 bases separated the two germline ends. The CDR3 DNA is TGTGCCAGCAGTGAACGTCCGACTGGCTTCAGCACAGATACGCAGTATTTT. Protein sequence: CASSERPTGFSTDTQYF.

The chain employs TRBV6-1 and TRBJ1-2; D call uncertain. The CDR3 is made up of 13 amino acids. Trimming cost V 4 bases and J 4 bases, with 10 bases left between them. CDR1 and CDR2 (germline): MNHNS, SASEGT. This chain's CDR3 is CASSVREGYGYTF. Written as DNA, the CDR3 is TGTGCCAGCAGTGTCCGAGAGGGCTATGGCTACACCTTC.

The chain employs TRBV29-1 and TRBJ1-2; D is unclear. V gave up 6 bases and J gave up 4 bases, with 9 bases separating them. The CDR3 is 11 residues long. Per the germline V gene, CDR1 is SQVTM and CDR2 is ANQGSEA. CDR3 loop: CSVSRVYGYTF. The CDR3 DNA is TGCAGCGTGTCAAGGGTCTATGGCTACACCTTC.

The chain recombines TRBV27 with TRBJ1-2; TRBD1 matches 10 bases. Per the germline V gene, CDR1 is MNHEY and CDR2 is SMNVEV (reference sequence). The CDR3 sequence is 13 residues long. J was trimmed by 2 bases and V by 8 bases; bases with no gene match: 2. Written as DNA, the CDR3 is TGTGCCAGCGGGGACAGGGGAAACTATGGCTACACCTTC. Translation gives CASGDRGNYGYTF.

The CDR3 spells CASKTAGMIGYTF. CDR3 nucleotide sequence: TGTGCCAGCAAGACAGCCGGGATGATAGGCTACACCTTC. The V call is TRBV27, the J call TRBJ1-2, with D maybe TRBD1 (5 bases). Trimming cost V 7 bases and J 8 bases, with 17 bases left between them. The V gene's germline CDR1 is MNHEY and CDR2 SMNVEV (reference sequence). This CDR3 region has 13 residues.

This clone was seen a few times. The chain employs TRBV6-5 and TRBJ2-7; 8 bases are shared with TRBD1. This CDR3 has 14 residues. Trimming cost V 4 bases and J 2 bases; bases outside gene matches: 4. Per the germline V gene, CDR1 is MNHEY and CDR2 is SVGAGI. CDR3 in DNA: TGTGCCAGCAGTTTCCGGGACAGGACCTACGAGCAGTACTTC. The encoded protein is CASSFRDRTYEQYF.

The rearrangement joins TRBV7-3 to TRBJ1-1; possibly TRBD1 for D (5 bases). From germline, CDR1 is SGHTA and CDR2 FQGTGA. The CDR3 totals 14 residues. The V gene lost 5 bases and the J gene lost 0 bases, with 10 bases spanning the gap. CDR3 nucleotide sequence: TGTGCCAGCAGCCCGCGGGGGATGAACACTGAAGCTTTCTTT. Amino acids: CASSPRGMNTEAFF.

This clone was counted once. The rearrangement uses TRBV7-9 and TRBJ1-3, with 7 bases fitting TRBD1. Unmatched junction bases numbered 6, after V lost 5 bases and J lost 2 bases. The CDR3 contains 15 residues. Per germline, CDR1 SEHNR and CDR2 FQNEAQ (reference sequence). The CDR3 is CASSPLGQPGNTIYF. CDR3 DNA sequence: TGTGCCAGCAGCCCGCTGGGACAGCCTGGAAACACCATATATTTT.

This clone was picked up a small number of times. The chain joins TRBV30 to TRBJ2-1, with 10 bases that match TRBD1. The germline V gene encodes CDR1 GTSNPN and CDR2 SVGIG (reference sequence). Unmatched junction bases numbered 0, after V lost 1 base and J lost 3 bases. The CDR3 runs to 14 residues. CDR3 amino acids: CAWSGDRGYNEQFF. CDR3 coding DNA: TGTGCCTGGAGTGGGGACAGGGGCTACAATGAGCAGTTCTTC.

This chain connects TRBV28 to TRBJ1-5; D remains unclear. V was pared by 2 bases and J by 0 bases, with 5 bases between. CDR1 and CDR2 (germline): MDHEN, SYDVKM. This CDR3 comprises 14 residues. In nucleotides, the CDR3 is TGTGCCAGCAGTTTAAGAAATAGCAATCAGCCCCAGCATTTT. Its protein product is CASSLRNSNQPQHF.

The J gene is TRBJ2-7, the V gene TRBV7-3; 7 positions agree with TRBD1. The germline V gene has CDR1 SGHTA and CDR2 FQGTGA. The V gene end was trimmed by 3 bases and the J gene end by 0 bases; junction bases not matched to a gene: 8. This CDR3 is built from 16 residues. The CDR3 region is CASSLGYGDSSYEQYF. In nucleotides, the CDR3 is TGTGCCAGCAGCTTGGGGTACGGGGACAGCTCCTACGAGCAGTACTTC.

The chain uses TRBV7-9 and TRBJ1-4; TRBD1 aligns across 8 bases. Unmatched junction bases numbered 11, after V lost 5 bases and J lost 6 bases. The CDR3 is 16 amino acids. Germline CDR1 is SEHNR and CDR2 is FQNEAQ (reference sequence). Here the CDR3 reads CASSIGTGGRDEKLFF. The CDR3 region has the DNA TGTGCCAGCAGCATCGGGACAGGAGGGCGAGATGAAAAACTGTTTTTT.

The rearrangement joins TRBV11-2 to TRBJ2-1; 7 nucleotides line up with TRBD2. CDR1 is SGHAT, CDR2 FQNNGV, per germline. This CDR3 is built from 15 residues. V shed 1 base and J 4 bases; nucleotides not matched to a gene: 4. The CDR3: CASSLASGGYNEQFF. The DNA of the CDR3 is TGTGCCAGCAGCTTAGCATCCGGGGGGTACAATGAGCAGTTCTTC.

The J gene is TRBJ1-2, the V gene TRBV7-9; D call uncertain. This CDR3 spans 14 amino acids. Germline CDR1 is SEHNR and CDR2 is FQNEAQ (reference sequence). The V gene lost 4 bases and the J gene lost 3 bases, with 12 bases spanning the gap. The CDR3 DNA sequence: TGTGCCAGCAGCTCTCGGACCGAGTACTATGGCTACACCTTC. Encoded protein: CASSSRTEYYGYTF.

To note about this clone: At one of its ends the junction is not consistent with the germline gene, which may arise from a read error. The CDR3 loop reads CASSPTRTTSGRSNF. CDR3 DNA: TGTGCCAGCAGTCCCACGAGAACCACTAGCGGGAGGTCGAACTTC. This sequence joins TRBV6-5 and TRBJ2-7, with 12 bases lining up with TRBD2. The CDR3 length is 15 residues. CDR1 and CDR2 from the germline V gene are MNHEY and SVGAGI.

This clone was observed a few times. The V call is TRBV27, the J call TRBJ1-3, with D unclear. CDR1 is MNHEY and CDR2 is SMNVEV in the germline V gene (reference sequence). V was clipped by 6 bases and J by 2 bases, with 8 bases between them. The CDR3 runs 13 residues. The CDR3 sequence is CASSPWAGNTIYF. CDR3 in DNA: TGTGCCAGCAGCCCTTGGGCTGGAAACACCATATATTTT.

V and J are TRBV7-2 and TRBJ2-2; perhaps TRBD2 as D (5 bases). Germline CDR1 SGHTA, CDR2 FQGNSA. V was shortened by 1 base and J by 5 bases, with 11 bases between the two germline ends. This CDR3 has 15 residues. The CDR3 protein is CASSLGPGGTGELFF. For the CDR3, the DNA is TGTGCCAGCAGCTTAGGTCCGGGCGGGACCGGGGAGCTGTTTTTT.

This clone was recorded only once. The chain uses TRBV6-5 and TRBJ1-5, with 7 bases lining up with TRBD1. Germline assignment: CDR1 MNHEY and CDR2 SVGAGI. The CDR3 runs 15 residues. The V and J ends lost 4 bases and 7 bases, in that order; junction bases with no gene match: 10. CDR3 loop: CASSSRQGWNQPQHF. The CDR3 nucleotides are TGTGCCAGCAGTTCCCGACAGGGTTGGAACCAGCCCCAGCATTTT.

The chain carries TRBV5-1 and TRBJ2-1; 9 bases map to TRBD1. CDR1 is SGHRS and CDR2 is YFSETQ in the germline V gene. V was clipped by 3 bases and J by 6 bases; unmatched bases: 10. CDR3 size: 16 residues. The CDR3 bases are TGCGCCAGCAGCTCACCACAGGGGGCGCGCCCCAATGAGCAGTTCTTC. This codes for CASSSPQGARPNEQFF.

The J gene is TRBJ2-1, the V gene TRBV12-5; TRBD2 matches 7 bases. CDR3 size: 16 residues. Germline loops: CDR1 LGHNT, CDR2 FRNRAP. Losses at the gene ends were 6 bases for V and 9 bases for J; bases not matched to a gene: 17. Here the CDR3 reads CASGSRAGGSGGEQFF. CDR3 bases: TGTGCTAGTGGATCCCGCGCCGGCGGGAGTGGGGGTGAGCAGTTCTTC.

The chain uses TRBV19 and TRBJ2-1, with D perhaps TRBD2 (5 bases). The V end lost 4 bases, the J end lost 7 bases, and 8 bases lay between the germline ends. This CDR3 comprises 12 residues. Germline V gene lookup returns CDR1 LNHDA and CDR2 SQIVND (reference sequence). In nucleotides, the CDR3 is TGTGCCAGTAGTACCCGGACTAATGAGCAGTTCTTC. Its protein product is CASSTRTNEQFF.

The CDR3 region has the DNA TGTGCCAGCAGTTACTCGAACAGGGGGCTTCAGCCCCAGCATTTT. Its translation: CASSYSNRGLQPQHF. The rearrangement joins TRBV6-5 to TRBJ1-5, with 9 bases lining up with TRBD1. The CDR3 is 15 amino acids. Germline CDR1 and CDR2: MNHEY and SVGAGI. The trim removed 0 bases at V and 6 bases at J, leaving 3 bases unmatched.

This chain joins TRBV14 and TRBJ2-5, with D unclear. Germline CDR1 reads SGHDN; CDR2 reads FVKESK. V gave up 1 base and J gave up 2 bases, with 14 bases separating them. The CDR3 contains 16 residues. The CDR3 nucleotides read TGTGCCAGCAGCCAAGTCCGAAACATAGTACAAGAGACCCAGTACTTC. This encodes CASSQVRNIVQETQYF.

The J gene is TRBJ2-3, the V gene TRBV10-3; perhaps TRBD1 as D (6 bases). The CDR3 runs 12 residues. The ends were cut back, 7 bases at V and 5 bases at J, with 10 bases in the middle. Germline CDR1 ENHRY, CDR2 SYGVKD. CDR3 nucleotides: TGTGCCATCAAGGGGGTTGGAGATACGCAGTATTTT. It encodes CAIKGVGDTQYF.

The chain uses TRBV7-9 and TRBJ1-2, with 8 bases that match TRBD1. The CDR3 has 16 residues. In germline, CDR1 is SEHNR, CDR2 FQNEAQ (reference sequence). J gave up 2 bases and V 0 bases, and 5 bases lay outside the gene matches. CDR3 in DNA: TGTGCCAGCAGCTTAGCAAGCGGACAGGGAAACTATGGCTACACCTTC. Its translation is CASSLASGQGNYGYTF. Complete variable domain (other parts from reference TRBV7-9 and TRBJ1-2): DTGVSQNPRHKITKRGQNVTFRCDPISEHNRLYWYRQTLGQGPEFLTYFQNEAQLEKSRLLSDRFSAERPKGSFSTLEIQRTEQGDSAMYLCASSLASGQGNYGYTFGSGTRLTVV.

The table lists this clone with a count of one. The chain uses TRBV7-2 and TRBJ2-7; TRBD2 agrees at 9 bases. Germline loops: CDR1 SGHTA, CDR2 FQGNSA. The CDR3 has 14 amino acids. Trimming at V came to 4 bases and at J to 5 bases, leaving 6 bases not matched to a gene. DNA of the CDR3: TGTGCCAGCAGCTCCGTAGCGGGAGCCAACGAGCAGTACTTC. This gives the protein CASSSVAGANEQYF.

The CDR3 DNA sequence: TGTGCCAGCTCACCAATACAGGGCAATCAGCCCCAGCATTTT. It translates to CASSPIQGNQPQHF. The rearrangement joins TRBV18 to TRBJ1-5, with D possibly being TRBD1 (5 bases). Looked up from germline, CDR1 is KGHSH and CDR2 is LQKENI. The V and J ends lost 2 bases and 2 bases respectively, with 7 bases between them. This CDR3 is 14 amino acids long.

DNA for the CDR3: TGTGCCAGCAACCCCGGGACAGCCTCAGATACGCAGTATTTT. Protein: CASNPGTASDTQYF. The chain recombines TRBV6-5 with TRBJ2-3; 7 positions agree with TRBD1. Germline V gene lookup returns CDR1 MNHEY and CDR2 SVGAGI. The CDR3 is 14 residues long. Trimming at V came to 7 bases and at J to 4 bases, leaving 8 bases not matched to a gene.

The chain uses TRBV9 and TRBJ2-7; weak D call: TRBD2 (6 bases). The length of the CDR3 is 13 residues. V dropped 0 bases and J dropped 4 bases, with 8 bases sitting between them. In germline, CDR1 is SGDLS, CDR2 YYNGEE. The CDR3 coding sequence is TGTGCCAGCAGCGTAGGAGGGACTTACGAGCAGTACTTC. Encoded protein: CASSVGGTYEQYF.

This chain links TRBV23-1 with TRBJ2-2; tentatively, D is TRBD1 (5 bases). TRBV23-1 counts as an open reading frame of uncertain function. The CDR3 covers 15 residues. The V end lost 0 bases, the J end lost 5 bases, and 10 bases lay between the germline ends. The CDR3 protein is CASSQSRVGTGELFF. CDR3 nucleotide sequence: TGCGCCAGCAGTCAATCCAGGGTGGGGACCGGGGAGCTGTTTTTT.